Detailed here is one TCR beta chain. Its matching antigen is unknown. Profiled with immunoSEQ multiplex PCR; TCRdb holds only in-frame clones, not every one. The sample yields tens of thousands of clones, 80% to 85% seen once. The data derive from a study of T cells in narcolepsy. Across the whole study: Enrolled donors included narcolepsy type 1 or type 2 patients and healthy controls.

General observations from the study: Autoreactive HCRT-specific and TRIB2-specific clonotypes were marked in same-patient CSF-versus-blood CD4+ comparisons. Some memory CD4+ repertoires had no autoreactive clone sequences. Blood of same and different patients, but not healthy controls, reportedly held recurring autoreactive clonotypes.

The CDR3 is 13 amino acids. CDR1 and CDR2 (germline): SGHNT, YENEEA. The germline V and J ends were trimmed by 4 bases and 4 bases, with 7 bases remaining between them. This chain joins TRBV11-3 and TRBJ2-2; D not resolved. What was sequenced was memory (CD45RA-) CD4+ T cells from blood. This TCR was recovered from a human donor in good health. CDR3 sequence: CASSSIITGELFF. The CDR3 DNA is TGTGCCAGCAGCTCAATCATCACCGGGGAGCTGTTTTTT.